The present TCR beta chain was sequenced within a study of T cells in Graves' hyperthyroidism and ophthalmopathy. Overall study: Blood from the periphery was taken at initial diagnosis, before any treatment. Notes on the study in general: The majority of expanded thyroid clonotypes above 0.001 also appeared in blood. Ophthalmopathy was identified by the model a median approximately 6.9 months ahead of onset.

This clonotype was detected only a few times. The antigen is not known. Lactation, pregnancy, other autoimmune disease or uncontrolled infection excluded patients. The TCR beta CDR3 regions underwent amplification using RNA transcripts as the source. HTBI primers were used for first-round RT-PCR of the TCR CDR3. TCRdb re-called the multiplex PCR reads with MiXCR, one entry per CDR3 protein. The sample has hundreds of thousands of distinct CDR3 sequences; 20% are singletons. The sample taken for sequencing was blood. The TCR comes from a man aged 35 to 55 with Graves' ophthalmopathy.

The CDR3 is CASRDSGINYGYTF. CDR3 DNA: TGTGCCAGCAGAGATTCCGGGATCAACTATGGCTACACCTTC. V usage is TRBV6-1 and J usage is TRBJ1-2; D is unclear. Germline-derived CDR1 and CDR2 are MNHNS and SASEGT. CDR3 length: 14 residues. Deletions cut 6 bases from V and 2 bases from J, with 13 bases between.